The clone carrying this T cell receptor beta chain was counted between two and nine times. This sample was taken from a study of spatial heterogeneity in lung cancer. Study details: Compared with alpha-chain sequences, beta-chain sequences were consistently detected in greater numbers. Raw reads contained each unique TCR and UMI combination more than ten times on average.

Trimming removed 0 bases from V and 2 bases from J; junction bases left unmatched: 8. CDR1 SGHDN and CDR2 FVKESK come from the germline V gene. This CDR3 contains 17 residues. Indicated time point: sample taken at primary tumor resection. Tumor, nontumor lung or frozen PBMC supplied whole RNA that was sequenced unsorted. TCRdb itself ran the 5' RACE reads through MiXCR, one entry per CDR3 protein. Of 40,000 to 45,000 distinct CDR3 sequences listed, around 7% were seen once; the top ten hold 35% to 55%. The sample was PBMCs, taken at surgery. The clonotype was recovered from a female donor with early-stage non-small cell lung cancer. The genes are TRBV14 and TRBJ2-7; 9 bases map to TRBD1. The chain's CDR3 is CASSQEGRTGVPYEQYF. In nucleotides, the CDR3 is TGTGCCAGCAGCCAAGAGGGAAGGACAGGGGTCCCCTACGAGCAGTACTTC.